Below, 29 T cell receptor beta chains from the same sample are listed, as sequenced in a study of molecular identifiers for immune sequencing clone quantification. TCRdb ran MiXCR on the PCR reads and lists one entry per CDR3 protein. The sample records a few hundred thousand distinct CDR3 sequences, roughly 25% being singletons. The sequenced material came from naive CD8+ T cells from blood, with Jurkat cell RNA spiked in. Subset specified: FACS-sorted CD8+CD4-CCR7+CD45RA+ naive T cells. Source of these receptors: a human donor in good health. Some libraries in this study had Jurkat cell RNA spiked in.

Worth noting for this clonotype: A clone one base away is much larger, so this may be a read error. The gene calls are TRBV4-3 and TRBJ1-1, with D perhaps TRBD1 (6 bases). The length of the CDR3 is 16 residues. The germline V gene encodes CDR1 LGHNA and CDR2 YSLEER. The CDR3 spells CASSQVAGAGVTEALF. The CDR3 DNA follows: TGCGCCAGCAGCCAAGTTGCCGGGGCAGGGGTCACTGAAGCTCTCTTT.

A remark on this clonotype: A read error may produce the germline difference seen at one junction end. The rearrangement uses TRBV5-6 and TRBJ2-7; 10 nucleotides line up with TRBD1. The germline V gene encodes CDR1 SGHDT and CDR2 YYEEEE. This CDR3 comprises 15 residues. The CDR3 DNA sequence: TGTGCCTGCAGCCATTTAGACAGGGGGCGACGCGAGCAGTACTTC. It specifies CACSHLDRGRREQYF.

At least ten counts were recorded for this clonotype. The chain employs TRBV7-2 and TRBJ2-3; 11 positions match TRBD2. J lost 0 bases, V lost 5 bases, and 7 bases had no gene match. In germline, CDR1 is SGHTA, CDR2 FQGNSA. The CDR3 has 17 amino acids. In DNA form, the CDR3 reads TGTGCCAGCAGCCTCGGGCTAGCGGGGGGAAGCACAGATACGCAGTATTTT. Translating gives CASSLGLAGGSTDTQYF.

At least ten counts were recorded for this clonotype. V gene TRBV7-2 combines with J gene TRBJ2-3; maybe TRBD2 (5 bases). The ends were cut back, 4 bases at V and 0 bases at J, with 11 bases in the middle. CDR3 length: 15 amino acids. Germline V gene lookup returns CDR1 SGHTA and CDR2 FQGNSA. The CDR3 DNA is TGTGCCAGCAGCTCGGGGATAACTAGCACAGATACGCAGTATTTT. Its translation is CASSSGITSTDTQYF.

The J gene is TRBJ1-5, the V gene TRBV20-1, with D unclear. Trimming left V 0 bases short and J 0 bases short, with 12 bases between. The CDR3 loop spans 16 amino acids. Germline-derived CDR1 and CDR2 are DFQATT and SNEGSKA (reference sequence). This chain's CDR3 is CSARDWENYSNQPQHF. As DNA, the CDR3 is TGCAGTGCTAGAGATTGGGAAAACTATAGCAATCAGCCCCAGCATTTT.

This clonotype was seen a handful of times. V gene TRBV6-2 or TRBV6-3 combines with J gene TRBJ2-7, with D uncertain. This CDR3 is 12 amino acids long. Germline values: CDR1 MNHEY, CDR2 SVGEGT. With 7 bases removed from V and 7 bases from J, the gap between germline ends came to 14 bases. CDR3 in DNA: TGTGCCAGCACCGACTGGAGTCTAGAGCAGTACTTC. The encoded protein is CASTDWSLEQYF.

This clonotype was observed a few times. V usage is TRBV19 and J usage is TRBJ2-7; possibly TRBD1 for D (6 bases). The germline V and J ends were trimmed by 3 bases and 6 bases, with 18 bases remaining between them. The CDR3 extends over 15 amino acids. Germline assignment: CDR1 LNHDA and CDR2 SQIVND (reference sequence). CDR3 DNA: TGTGCCAGTAGTATTATGGGGGCATCACAGGGCGAGCAGTACTTC. This encodes CASSIMGASQGEQYF.

This clonotype was detected many times. J is TRBJ2-2 and V is TRBV5-6; D remains unclear. Germline CDR1 SGHDT, CDR2 YYEEEE. Deletions cut 4 bases from V and 3 bases from J, with 7 bases between. This CDR3 comprises 13 residues. The chain's CDR3 is CASSPSYTGELFF. The CDR3 DNA sequence: TGTGCCAGCAGCCCAAGTTACACCGGGGAGCTGTTTTTT.

This clonotype was detected only a few times. This chain connects TRBV5-1 to TRBJ2-1; 8 nucleotides line up with TRBD2. Germline CDR1 reads SGHRS; CDR2 reads YFSETQ. CDR3 length equals 16 residues. Trimming took 5 bases from V and 4 from J; bases not matched to a gene: 11. The CDR3 is CASRAGGLSLYNEQFF. CDR3 nucleotides: TGCGCCAGCAGGGCGGGGGGCCTCTCCCTATACAATGAGCAGTTCTTC.

This sequence joins TRBV28 and TRBJ2-2; a possible D gene is TRBD1 (6 bases). V was pared by 7 bases and J by 3 bases, with 18 bases between. Germline loops: CDR1 MDHEN, CDR2 SYDVKM. The CDR3 runs to 16 residues. CDR3 region: CASKPQGQLDTGELFF. The CDR3 DNA reads as TGTGCCAGCAAGCCCCAAGGACAGCTGGACACCGGGGAGCTGTTTTTT.

The chain uses TRBV15 and TRBJ2-5; 7 bases agree with TRBD2. CDR1 and CDR2 from the germline V gene are LNHNV and YYDKDF (reference sequence). The trim removed 3 bases at V and 4 bases at J, leaving 8 bases unmatched. The length of the CDR3 is 15 residues. The CDR3 reads CATSSRDYVAETQYF. The DNA of the CDR3 is TGTGCCACCAGCAGCCGGGACTATGTAGCAGAGACCCAGTACTTC.

The chain uses TRBV5-6 and TRBJ2-5; 9 bases map to TRBD2. This CDR3 comprises 16 residues. From germline, CDR1 is SGHDT and CDR2 YYEEEE. V lost 2 bases to trimming and J lost 4 bases; unmatched junction nucleotides: 9. The CDR3 sequence: CASSLRLAGFGETQYF. CDR3 DNA sequence: TGTGCCAGCAGCTTACGTCTAGCGGGGTTTGGAGAGACCCAGTACTTC.

V and J are TRBV7-6 and TRBJ2-7; D remains ambiguous. Germline V gene sequence: CDR1 SGHVS, CDR2 FNYEAQ. The CDR3 length is 14 residues. Trimming took off 5 bases at V and 2 bases at J, with 13 bases between the two ends. CDR3 residues: CASSMDGGAYEQYF. The CDR3 nucleotides are TGTGCCAGCAGCATGGACGGTGGCGCCTACGAGCAGTACTTC.

With respect to this clonotype: This could be a read error, since a much larger clone is one nucleotide away. The chain joins TRBV2 to TRBJ1-2; TRBD1 is a possible D gene (5 bases). The CDR3 is 16 residues long. With 1 base removed from V and 0 bases from J, the gap between germline ends came to 12 bases. From germline, CDR1 is SNHLY and CDR2 FYNNEI. The chain's CDR3 is CASSEGRGTTNYGYTF. The CDR3 coding sequence is TGTGCCAGCAGTGAAGGACGGGGGACGACTAACTATGGCTACACCTTC.

There are a few counts of this clonotype. This chain uses TRBV12-3 or TRBV12-4 with TRBJ2-3, with D unclear. CDR3 size: 15 residues. With 3 bases removed from V and 5 bases from J, the gap between germline ends came to 15 bases. The CDR3, as DNA: TGTGCCAGCAGTTTCAGAGACACCCCCGGAGATACGCAGTATTTT. This encodes CASSFRDTPGDTQYF.

This clonotype has a handful of counts. V is TRBV2 and J is TRBJ2-1; D unclear. Germline loops: CDR1 SNHLY, CDR2 FYNNEI. Trimming took 0 bases from V and 5 from J, leaving 8 bases between them. CDR3 length: 14 amino acids. The CDR3 reads CASSEAGHNNEQFF. DNA for the CDR3: TGTGCCAGCAGTGAAGCTGGCCACAACAATGAGCAGTTCTTC.

Points on this clonotype: Since a much larger clone is just one base distant, this may be a read error. The chain combines TRBV12-5 with TRBJ1-1; D remains unclear. The CDR3 is made up of 12 amino acids. The germline V gene has CDR1 LGHNT and CDR2 FRNRAP. The CDR3 DNA reads TGTGCTAGTGGTTTGGGGAACACTGTAGCTTTCTTT. It is translated as CASGLGNTVAFF.

This clonotype was counted ten times or more. V gene TRBV19 combines with J gene TRBJ2-7; a weak D match, TRBD1 (6 bases). Germline assignment: CDR1 LNHDA and CDR2 SQIVND (reference sequence). The V and J ends lost 5 bases and 2 bases respectively, with 16 bases between them. This CDR3 is 15 amino acids long. For the CDR3, the DNA is TGTGCCAGTAGTGTCGGGACACCGCCCCCCTACGAGCAGTACTTC. Protein: CASSVGTPPPYEQYF.

This clonotype came up many times. V is TRBV9 and J is TRBJ2-7, with 7 bases fitting TRBD1. The CDR3 length is 14 residues. Germline lookup yields CDR1 SGDLS and CDR2 YYNGEE. After removal of 0 bases from V and 2 bases from J, the junction contained 2 bases not matched to a gene. This CDR3 reads CASSVGQGAYEQYF. The CDR3 DNA reads as TGTGCCAGCAGCGTAGGACAGGGCGCCTACGAGCAGTACTTC.

The chain carries TRBV27 and TRBJ2-3; D is unresolved. Germline V lookup: CDR1 MNHEY, CDR2 SMNVEV (reference sequence). Between the trimmed V and J ends, which lost 6 bases and 2 bases, there was a span of 9 bases. This CDR3 is 13 amino acids long. CDR3: CASRVLDTDTQYF. The CDR3 nucleotides read TGTGCCAGCAGGGTCCTCGACACAGATACGCAGTATTTT.

In this sample, this clonotype turned up a few times. V gene TRBV15 combines with J gene TRBJ2-7; possibly TRBD2 for D (6 bases). V lost 0 bases, J lost 2 bases, and 20 bases lay in between. The CDR3 loop spans 18 amino acids. Germline V gene sequence: CDR1 LNHNV, CDR2 YYDKDF (reference sequence). The CDR3 spells CATSRDPYSGEGAYEQYF. The CDR3 DNA sequence: TGTGCCACCAGCAGAGACCCTTATAGCGGAGAAGGAGCCTACGAGCAGTACTTC.

This clonotype was found a few times. The chain combines TRBV28 with TRBJ2-2; possibly TRBD2 for D (5 bases). This CDR3 is 15 amino acids long. V lost 3 bases and J 1 base, leaving 9 bases between the germline ends. Per the germline V gene, CDR1 is MDHEN and CDR2 is SYDVKM. The CDR3 DNA is TGTGCCAGCAGTTTCTCTAGCCTGAACACCGGGGAGCTGTTTTTT. This translates into CASSFSSLNTGELFF.

This clonotype was found many times. The chain recombines TRBV9 with TRBJ2-3, with TRBD1 identical over 7 bases. The germline CDR1 and CDR2 sequences are SGDLS and YYNGEE. Losses at the gene ends were 1 base for V and 0 bases for J; bases not matched to a gene: 5. This CDR3 is 16 amino acids long. CDR3 DNA sequence: TGTGCCAGCAGCGTAAACAGGGACAGTAGCACAGATACGCAGTATTTT. Encoded protein: CASSVNRDSSTDTQYF.

This clonotype was detected many times. The chain couples TRBV28 to TRBJ2-7; tentatively, D is TRBD1 or TRBD2 (5 bases each). V gave up 10 bases and J gave up 0 bases, with 10 bases separating them. The CDR3 is made up of 12 amino acids. Germline V lookup: CDR1 MDHEN, CDR2 SYDVKM. In DNA, the CDR3 is TGTGCCACGGGACCGAGCTCCTACGAGCAGTACTTC. As protein: CATGPSSYEQYF.

This clonotype was detected many times. The chain couples TRBV6-2 or TRBV6-3 to TRBJ1-2; the D is unclear. This CDR3 spans 11 amino acids. Germline-derived CDR1 and CDR2 are MNHEY and SVGEGT. Trimming cost V 5 bases and J 6 bases, with 7 bases left between them. DNA for the CDR3: TGTGCCAGCAGTCCAGTCGATGGCTACACCTTC. Translating it yields CASSPVDGYTF.

This clonotype was recorded at least ten times. The chain combines TRBV14 with TRBJ1-1, with a weak D call TRBD1 (6 bases). The CDR3 totals 15 residues. The germline CDR1 and CDR2 sequences are SGHDN and FVKESK. V gave up 4 bases and J gave up 2 bases, with 14 bases separating them. This CDR3 is CASSRGPGVNTEAFF. The CDR3 nucleotides read TGTGCCAGCAGCCGAGGCCCAGGGGTTAACACTGAAGCTTTCTTT.

The chain joins TRBV6-2 or TRBV6-3 to TRBJ1-1, with D hard to call. Germline CDR1 is MNHEY and CDR2 is SVGEGT. Deletions cut 2 bases from V and 4 bases from J, with 8 bases between. This CDR3 spans 13 amino acids. The CDR3 coding sequence is TGTGCCAGCAGTTACGTTCTGACCACTGAAGCTTTCTTT. Its protein product is CASSYVLTTEAFF.

CDR3: CASSFAGVYEQYF. The CDR3 region has the DNA TGTGCCAGCAGTTTCGCGGGAGTCTACGAGCAGTACTTC. The genes are TRBV27 and TRBJ2-7, with 7 bases lining up with TRBD2. Trimming took 3 bases from V and 3 from J; bases not matched to a gene: 2. The CDR3 is made up of 13 amino acids. Germline V gene data show CDR1 as MNHEY and CDR2 as SMNVEV (reference sequence).

With regard to this clonotype: Possible read error: a much larger clone is one base away. The chain is built from TRBV4-1 and TRBJ2-1; 11 bases agree with TRBD2. Germline-derived CDR1 and CDR2 are MGHRA and YSYEKL. The CDR3 runs to 15 residues. Losses at the gene ends were 4 bases for V and 8 bases for J; bases not matched to a gene: 7. CDR3 region: CASSLETSGGHEQFF. DNA of the CDR3: TGCGCCAGCAGCCTAGAAACTAGCGGGGGACATGAGCAGTTCTTC.